Each of the 26 T cell receptor beta chains below was sequenced from the same sample in a study of Tregs in tolerant kidney transplant recipients. Clones were sequenced by immunoSEQ multiplex PCR, and TCRdb holds only the in-frame ones, with some missing. This repertoire comprises roughly 30,000 clones; its ten largest clones make up approximately 15%. Sequenced material: CD8+ T cells from blood, taken before the transplant. Receptor source: a human donor who received a combined kidney and bone marrow transplant.

Comment on this clone: Read coverage stops 3 residues before the CDR3 terminus; the germline J gene supplies the remainder. V and J are TRBV7-9 and TRBJ1-1; 8 positions agree with TRBD1. The germline CDR1 and CDR2 sequences are SEHNR and FQNEAQ (reference sequence). The CDR3 sequence is 12 residues long. With V trimmed by 10 bases and J by 2 bases, 3 bases remained unmatched. CDR3 residues: CAMQGANTEAFF. CDR3 DNA, as far as it was read: TGTGCCATGCAGGGGGCCAACACTGAA.

The covered CDR3 bases are TGTGCCAGCTCACCCTCCGGGACAGGTGGGACCTATGGC. Translation gives CASSPSGTGGTYG. From start to end, the CDR3 is CASSPSGTGGTYGYTF. This chain links TRBV18 with TRBJ1-2, with 8 nucleotides matching TRBD1. The CDR3 is cut off 3 residues early in the read; its end comes from the germline J gene. Per germline, CDR1 KGHSH and CDR2 LQKENI. J lost 4 bases, V lost 3 bases, and 10 bases had no gene match. There are 16 residues in the CDR3. Variable domain in full (rest from reference TRBV18 and TRBJ1-2): NAGVMQNPRHLVRRRGQEARLRCSPMKGHSHVYWYRQLPEEGLKFMVYLQKENIIDESGMPKERFSAEFPKEGPSILRIQQVVRGDSAAYFCASSPSGTGGTYGYTFGSGTRLTVV.

As regards this clone: The read ends 3 residues shy of where the CDR3 ends; the end is completed using the germline J gene. V is TRBV13 and J is TRBJ2-7; 11 nucleotides agree with TRBD1. Germline trimming cut 4 bases from V and 4 bases from J; bases unmatched to any gene: 9. The CDR3 is 16 residues long. Looked up from germline, CDR1 is PRHDT and CDR2 is FYEKMQ (reference sequence). CDR3 protein: CASSSTGTGGYYEQYF. CDR3 DNA, as far as it was read: TGTGCCAGCAGCTCGACCGGGACAGGGGGTTATTACGAG.

Points on this clone: The read falls 3 residues short of the CDR3 end, and the missing part is taken from the germline J gene. The J gene is TRBJ1-1, the V gene TRBV4-2; TRBD1 might be the D (5 bases). With 1 base removed from V and 3 bases from J, the gap between germline ends came to 15 bases. Germline assignment: CDR1 LGHNA and CDR2 YNFKEQ. This CDR3 region has 16 residues. Here the CDR3 reads CASSQVGLGGYTEAFF. CDR3 DNA, as far as it was read: TGTGCCAGCAGCCAAGTGGGGCTGGGGGGGTACACTGAA.

Regarding this clone: The read ends 3 residues before the CDR3 terminus; that terminus is restored from the germline J gene. This rearrangement joins TRBV20-1 to TRBJ2-7; the D gene is possibly TRBD2 (6 bases). The germline V gene has CDR1 DFQATT and CDR2 SNEGSKA (reference sequence). The CDR3 is 13 residues long. V was shortened by 6 bases and J by 0 bases, with 12 bases between the two germline ends. CDR3 protein: CSAPGLDSYEQYF. CDR3 DNA, as far as it was read: TGCAGTGCGCCGGGACTTGACTCCTACGAG.

A remark on this clone: The read falls 3 residues short of the CDR3 end, and the missing part is taken from the germline J gene. The chain uses TRBV7-9 and TRBJ1-2; D may be TRBD1 (5 bases). Germline V gives CDR1 SEHNR, CDR2 FQNEAQ (reference sequence). CDR3 length: 13 residues. Deletions cut 6 bases from V and 5 bases from J, with 13 bases between. The DNA read from the CDR3 is TGTGCCAGCAGTTCCGGGGGATTGTATGGC. The encoded protein is CASSSGGLYG. The full-length CDR3 reads as CASSSGGLYGYTF.

On this clone: The read ends 3 residues early relative to the CDR3; the germline J gene fills the gap. This sequence joins TRBV19 and TRBJ2-7; D remains ambiguous. The germline V gene encodes CDR1 LNHDA and CDR2 SQIVND (reference sequence). The CDR3 totals 15 residues. Trimming shortened V by 3 bases and J by 2 bases, and 14 bases separated the two germline ends. The sequenced part of the CDR3 DNA is TGTGCCAGTAGTATTTCCCCCGCGCAAACCTACGAG. Protein sequence: CASSISPAQTYE. The whole CDR3 sequence reads CASSISPAQTYEQYF.

Regarding this clone: The read ends 3 residues before the CDR3 terminus; that terminus is restored from the germline J gene. V is TRBV7-9 and J is TRBJ2-3; the D is unclear. Germline V gives CDR1 SEHNR, CDR2 FQNEAQ (reference sequence). The CDR3 totals 14 residues. The V end lost 5 bases, the J end lost 4 bases, and 13 bases lay between the germline ends. The CDR3 here is CASSPLGRADTQYF. Incomplete CDR3 DNA: TGTGCCAGCAGCCCCCTGGGTCGGGCAGATACG.

Remarks on this clone: The sequence runs out 3 residues before the end of the CDR3; the remainder is reconstructed from the germline J gene. The chain joins TRBV7-6 to TRBJ2-2; D remains unclear. The germline CDR1 and CDR2 sequences are SGHVS and FNYEAQ. Trimming cost V 6 bases and J 2 bases, with 16 bases left between them. The CDR3 loop spans 16 amino acids. The sequenced part of the CDR3 DNA is TGTGCCAGCAGAGACCCCCGACACAATAACACCGGGGAG. As protein: CASRDPRHNNTGE. The complete CDR3 protein is CASRDPRHNNTGELFF.

Comments on this clone: The read finishes 3 residues shy of the CDR3 end, and the germline J gene is used to complete it. The V and J genes are TRBV19 and TRBJ2-5, with 8 bases matching TRBD2. This CDR3 spans 14 amino acids. Germline CDR1 reads LNHDA; CDR2 reads SQIVND (reference sequence). V lost 6 bases, J lost 5 bases, and 8 bases stayed unmatched. CDR3 loop: CASRSAGAGETQYF. Partial CDR3 DNA: TGTGCCAGTAGATCAGCGGGAGCGGGGGAGACC.

CDR3 DNA, as far as it was read: TGTGCCAGTAGTATTGGGGGTAGCGGGGTCACATCTTGGAATGAG. Translated: CASSIGGSGVTSWNE. The entire CDR3 sequence reads CASSIGGSGVTSWNEQFF. The V call is TRBV19, the J call TRBJ2-1, with 8 nucleotides matching TRBD2. The CDR3 is cut off 3 residues early in the read; its end comes from the germline J gene. Unmatched junction bases numbered 17, after V lost 3 bases and J lost 7 bases. CDR3 length equals 18 residues. In germline, CDR1 is LNHDA, CDR2 SQIVND (reference sequence).

As concerns this clone: The read terminates 3 residues before the CDR3 end, so the remaining end is supplied by the germline J gene. The chain links TRBV10-2 to TRBJ2-1; D gene uncertain. This CDR3 region has 12 residues. The V and J ends lost 6 bases and 6 bases respectively, with 9 bases between them. Germline V gives CDR1 WSHSY, CDR2 SAAADI. The CDR3 sequence is CASSYHSNEQFF. CDR3 DNA (partial): TGCGCCAGCAGCTACCATTCCAATGAG.

Points on this clone: The sequenced fragment ends 3 residues before the CDR3 boundary, so the rest is inferred from the germline J gene. The chain couples TRBV7-9 to TRBJ2-5, with 7 nucleotides matching TRBD1. Germline V lookup: CDR1 SEHNR, CDR2 FQNEAQ (reference sequence). The J segment lost 1 base and the V segment lost 5 bases, leaving 7 bases of the junction unmatched. This CDR3 contains 15 residues. CDR3 bases read: TGTGCCAGCAGCAGATCAGACAGGGCCCAAGAGACC. This gives the protein CASSRSDRAQET. The full CDR3 is CASSRSDRAQETQYF.

On this clone itself: The read ends 3 residues before the CDR3 terminus; that terminus is restored from the germline J gene. The rearrangement uses TRBV5-1 and TRBJ1-1; D is possibly TRBD1 (6 bases). Trimming cost V 4 bases and J 1 base, with 8 bases left between them. The CDR3 length is 13 residues. Germline V gives CDR1 SGHRS, CDR2 YFSETQ. The CDR3 region is CASSGDTNTEAFF. The DNA read from the CDR3 is TGCGCCAGCAGCGGGGACACGAACACTGAA.

Details on this clone: The CDR3 end is not reached by the read, which stops 3 residues before it; the germline J gene fills it in. The J gene is TRBJ2-7, the V gene TRBV5-1; no firm D call. Trimming stripped 4 bases from V and 0 bases from J, with 8 bases between. The CDR3 contains 13 residues. The germline V gene has CDR1 SGHRS and CDR2 YFSETQ. The CDR3 bases that were read are TGCGCCAGCAGCCCCCCCTACTCCTACGAG. Translation gives CASSPPYSYE. The whole CDR3 sequence is CASSPPYSYEQYF.

As regards this clone: The CDR3 extends 3 residues past the end of the read, so its final part is completed from the germline J gene. This chain joins TRBV19 and TRBJ1-1, with D tentatively TRBD1 (5 bases). Trimming shortened V by 1 base and J by 6 bases, and 15 bases separated the two germline ends. The CDR3 sequence is 15 residues long. The germline CDR1 and CDR2 sequences are LNHDA and SQIVND (reference sequence). The sequenced CDR3 bases are TGTGCCAGTAGTATAGGCAGGGAGGGGATCGCTGAA. The encoded protein is CASSIGREGIAE. The full CDR3 is CASSIGREGIAEAFF.

For this clone: The read halts 3 residues ahead of the CDR3 end, with the missing end drawn from the germline J gene. This sequence joins TRBV29-1 and TRBJ2-3; D perhaps matches TRBD2 (7 bases). CDR3 length equals 15 residues. Germline V gene lookup returns CDR1 SQVTM and CDR2 ANQGSEA. Trimming pared 7 bases from V and 1 base from J, leaving 18 bases between. CDR3 bases read: TGCAGCGGAGCCCCGGGGGGCGGACGCACAGATACG. Its protein is CSGAPGGGRTDT. The CDR3 in its entirety is CSGAPGGGRTDTQYF.

As concerns this clone: The missing CDR3 end, 3 residues past where the read stops, is filled in from the germline J gene. The chain carries TRBV19 and TRBJ2-7, with 13 bases matching TRBD2. Germline loops: CDR1 LNHDA, CDR2 SQIVND (reference sequence). Germline trimming cut 4 bases from V and 2 bases from J; bases unmatched to any gene: 2. This CDR3 comprises 15 residues. Incomplete CDR3 DNA: TGTGCCAGTAGTAGGACTAGCGGGAGTACCTACGAG. It encodes CASSRTSGSTYE. The whole CDR3 is CASSRTSGSTYEQYF. Based on the CDR3 plus reference TRBV19 and TRBJ2-7, the full variable domain is DGGITQSPKYLFRKEGQNVTLSCEQNLNHDAMYWYRQDPGQGLRLIYYSQIVNDFQKGDIAEGYSVSREKKESFPLTVTSAQKNPTAFYLCASSRTSGSTYEQYFGPGTRLTVT.

In the case of this clone: Coverage ceases 3 residues before the CDR3 finishes, and the germline J gene fills in the end. The chain joins TRBV2 to TRBJ2-2, with 8 bases identical to TRBD1. With 7 bases clipped from V and 1 base from J, the junction kept 5 bases outside the gene matches. Germline CDR1 SNHLY, CDR2 FYNNEI. CDR3 length: 15 amino acids. The CDR3: CASTRGTGNTGELFF. The sequenced CDR3 bases are TGTGCCAGCACCCGAGGGACAGGGAACACCGGGGAG.

As to this clone: The read halts 3 residues ahead of the CDR3 end, with the missing end drawn from the germline J gene. This chain joins TRBV19 and TRBJ2-1; D remains unclear. Germline V gives CDR1 LNHDA, CDR2 SQIVND (reference sequence). This CDR3 has 11 residues. V shed 5 bases and J shed 3 bases, with 2 bases lying between them. The sequenced part of the CDR3 DNA is TGTGCCAGTAGTTACTACAATGAG. Translated, it gives CASSYYNE. The full-length CDR3 reads as CASSYYNEQFF.

As concerns this clone: Sequencing ends 3 residues short of the CDR3 end; the germline J gene provides the rest. The chain links TRBV4-1 to TRBJ2-3, with 8 bases lining up with TRBD2. V shed 1 base, J shed 2 bases, and the junction held 8 bases outside the gene matches. CDR3 length: 17 residues. Germline V gene data show CDR1 as MGHRA and CDR2 as YSYEKL. The DNA read from the CDR3 is TGCGCCAGCAGCCAAGGGCCCACTAGCGGCTACACAGATACG. Amino acid sequence: CASSQGPTSGYTDT. The full CDR3 protein reads CASSQGPTSGYTDTQYF.

About this clone itself: The read comes to an end 3 residues before the CDR3 does, leaving the germline J gene to fill in the end. J is TRBJ2-3 and V is TRBV7-9; D call uncertain. Trimming took 5 bases from V and 6 from J, leaving 9 bases between them. The germline V gene encodes CDR1 SEHNR and CDR2 FQNEAQ (reference sequence). CDR3 length: 12 residues. CDR3 amino acids: CASSRPRDTQYF. The CDR3 bases that were read are TGTGCCAGCAGCCGCCCCCGGGATACG.

Comment on this clone: The read halts 3 residues ahead of the CDR3 end, with the missing end drawn from the germline J gene. The chain recombines TRBV12-3 or TRBV12-4 with TRBJ2-1, with a weak D call TRBD1 (5 bases). With 3 bases removed from V and 5 bases from J, the gap between germline ends came to 14 bases. The CDR3 length is 15 residues. The CDR3 is CASSFLPRDNNEQFF. The sequenced part of the CDR3 DNA is TGTGCCAGCAGTTTTTTGCCCAGGGATAACAATGAG.

Regarding this clone: From the germline J gene comes the end of the CDR3, since the read stops 3 residues before it. The gene calls are TRBV20-1 and TRBJ2-1, with D perhaps TRBD2 (6 bases). The length of the CDR3 is 18 residues. Per the germline V gene, CDR1 is DFQATT and CDR2 is SNEGSKA (reference sequence). Trimming removed 6 bases from V and 0 bases from J, with 24 bases in between. CDR3 DNA, as far as it was read: TGCAGTGCCAATGCCCCCGCTACCGGACTATCCTCCTACAATGAG. Translated, it gives CSANAPATGLSSYNE. The full CDR3 reads CSANAPATGLSSYNEQFF.

Worth noting for this clone: Read sequence stops 3 residues before the CDR3 end, and the germline J gene provides the missing end. J is TRBJ2-2 and V is TRBV11-3, with a tentative D call TRBD2 (5 bases). The CDR3 contains 15 residues. Trimming cost V 5 bases and J 4 bases, with 14 bases left between them. Germline V gene sequence: CDR1 SGHNT, CDR2 YENEEA. CDR3 region: CASSTDREGTGELFF. The sequenced part of the CDR3 DNA is TGTGCCAGCAGCACCGACCGAGAGGGCACCGGGGAG.

Regarding this clone: The read halts 3 residues ahead of the CDR3 end, with the missing end drawn from the germline J gene. The V call is TRBV5-1, the J call TRBJ2-1, with D hard to call. Germline V gene data show CDR1 as SGHRS and CDR2 as YFSETQ. CDR3 length: 13 residues. Trimming took 0 bases from V and 9 from J, leaving 10 bases between them. The CDR3 spells CASSLDSPGEQFF. Incomplete CDR3 DNA: TGCGCCAGCAGCTTGGACAGCCCCGGTGAG.